The 25 T cell receptor beta chains given below trace back to one sample, sequenced in a study of blood T cells in healthy people across ages. Using a J-beta primer mix together with a sample-barcoded 5' primer, a second PCR was run for roughly 6 to 11 cycles. One entry per CDR3 protein results from TCRdb running MiXCR on the 5' RACE reads. The data contain about 570,000 distinct CDR3 sequences, about 25% of them seen just once; the ten biggest clones take up around 20%. Sequencing input: blood. These receptors were collected from an older woman in good health.

The V and J genes are TRBV7-9 and TRBJ2-3, with a tentative D call TRBD2 (6 bases). This CDR3 spans 12 amino acids. V shed 6 bases and J shed 8 bases, with 12 bases lying between them. Germline V gene sequence: CDR1 SEHNR, CDR2 FQNEAQ (reference sequence). The CDR3 loop reads CASRAVGGTQYF. In DNA, the CDR3 is TGTGCCAGCAGGGCGGTGGGGGGTACGCAGTATTTT.

This clonotype appeared a few times. The J gene is TRBJ2-1, the V gene TRBV29-1; D remains ambiguous. This CDR3 is built from 15 residues. The V gene lost 6 bases and the J gene lost 0 bases, with 15 bases spanning the gap. Per the germline V gene, CDR1 is SQVTM and CDR2 is ANQGSEA. Written as DNA, the CDR3 is TGCAGCGTCCCGAAGGGCAGCAACTCCTACAATGAGCAGTTCTTC. Its protein is CSVPKGSNSYNEQFF.

The V gene is TRBV5-8, the J gene TRBJ1-1, with D uncertain. CDR1 and CDR2 (germline): SGHTS, YDEGEE. The ends were cut back, 3 bases at V and 0 bases at J, with 6 bases in the middle. The length of the CDR3 is 13 residues. The CDR3 DNA follows: TGTGCCAGCAGCTACACAGTGAACACTGAAGCTTTCTTT. This sequence encodes CASSYTVNTEAFF. Filled out from reference TRBV5-8 and TRBJ1-1, the complete variable domain reads EAGVTQSPTHLIKTRGQQATLRCSPISGHTSVYWYQQALGLGLQFLLWYDEGEERNRGNFPPRFSGRQFPNYSSELNVNALELEDSALYLCASSYTVNTEAFFGQGTRLTVV.

This clonotype was observed at least ten times. The chain joins TRBV27 to TRBJ1-2; D not certain. The CDR3 totals 13 residues. Trimming stripped 2 bases from V and 2 bases from J, with 6 bases between. Germline V CDR1 and CDR2: MNHEY, SMNVEV (reference sequence). In nucleotides, the CDR3 is TGTGCCAGCAGTTTACGGGGAAACTATGGCTACACCTTC. It translates to CASSLRGNYGYTF.

The chain uses TRBV20-1 and TRBJ2-3; D possibly corresponds to TRBD1 (5 bases). Germline V gene data show CDR1 as DFQATT and CDR2 as SNEGSKA (reference sequence). Trimming shortened V by 8 bases and J by 2 bases, and 23 bases separated the two germline ends. CDR3 length: 16 residues. The CDR3 nucleotides read TGCAGTCTTCAGGGTACGCCGTTACCCTCCACAGATACGCAGTATTTT. It is translated as CSLQGTPLPSTDTQYF.

The chain recombines TRBV2 with TRBJ1-5; TRBD1 aligns across 7 bases. J was trimmed by 6 bases and V by 4 bases; bases with no gene match: 6. CDR1 is SNHLY, CDR2 FYNNEI, per germline. The CDR3 runs to 14 residues. CDR3: CASSGQGGGQPQHF. DNA of the CDR3: TGTGCCAGCAGTGGACAGGGAGGGGGTCAGCCCCAGCATTTT.

The gene calls are TRBV29-1 and TRBJ2-3; D not certain. Between the trimmed V and J ends, which lost 3 bases and 4 bases, there was a span of 11 bases. Germline lookup yields CDR1 SQVTM and CDR2 ANQGSEA. CDR3 size: 13 residues. The CDR3 here is CSVEGPRPDTQYF. DNA for the CDR3: TGCAGCGTTGAGGGCCCTCGCCCAGATACGCAGTATTTT.

The chain employs TRBV5-1 and TRBJ2-5, with D hard to call. This CDR3 comprises 13 residues. Germline CDR1 SGHRS, CDR2 YFSETQ. V shed 3 bases and J shed 2 bases, with 8 bases lying between them. This CDR3 reads CASSSPQQETQYF. Written as DNA, the CDR3 is TGCGCCAGCAGCTCGCCCCAACAAGAGACCCAGTACTTC.

The genes are TRBV6-5 and TRBJ1-1; D unclear. V lost 2 bases and J lost 4, with 8 bases in between. CDR3 length: 13 amino acids. The V gene's germline CDR1 is MNHEY and CDR2 SVGAGI. CDR3: CASSYGRSTEAFF. The CDR3 DNA reads TGTGCCAGCAGTTACGGCCGGTCCACTGAAGCTTTCTTT.

The V and J genes are TRBV7-2 and TRBJ2-5; D may match TRBD1 or TRBD2 (6 bases each). V shed 0 bases and J shed 0 bases, with 20 bases lying between them. In germline, CDR1 is SGHTA, CDR2 FQGNSA. The CDR3 extends over 19 amino acids. The CDR3 coding sequence is TGTGCCAGCAGCTTAGCCGTCGGTAGGGGGGCCTTGTACCAAGAGACCCAGTACTTC. This sequence encodes CASSLAVGRGALYQETQYF.

The rearrangement uses TRBV4-2 and TRBJ2-7; D might be TRBD1 (5 bases). The V gene's germline CDR1 is LGHNA and CDR2 YNFKEQ. The V end was cut by 1 base, the J end by 4 bases, with 14 bases between. There are 15 residues in the CDR3. The CDR3 sequence: CASSQGSQGAYEQYF. The CDR3 region has the DNA TGTGCCAGCAGCCAAGGGTCTCAGGGTGCTTACGAGCAGTACTTC.

V gene TRBV12-3 or TRBV12-4 combines with J gene TRBJ2-5, with 7 positions matching TRBD1. The trim removed 5 bases at V and 3 bases at J, leaving 9 bases unmatched. This CDR3 has 15 residues. The CDR3 coding sequence is TGTGCCAGCAGTCGCAGCGATCAGGGGGAAGAGACCCAGTACTTC. It encodes CASSRSDQGEETQYF.

This clonotype was observed a handful of times. The CDR3 is CASSYAGAGPSYEQYF. Written as DNA, the CDR3 is TGTGCCAGCAGTTACGCAGGGGCAGGGCCCTCCTACGAGCAGTACTTC. V gene TRBV6-2 or TRBV6-3 combines with J gene TRBJ2-7, with D tentatively TRBD1 (6 bases). Trimming pared 2 bases from V and 0 bases from J, leaving 14 bases between. The CDR3 is made up of 16 amino acids. CDR1 and CDR2 from the germline V gene are MNHEY and SVGEGT.

The DNA for the CDR3 is TGCAGCGTTGAGTCTGGGGGGGCGGGAGTCATGAATGAGCAGTTCTTC. The encoded protein is CSVESGGAGVMNEQFF. The chain recombines TRBV29-1 with TRBJ2-1; tentatively, D is TRBD2 (7 bases). Germline V lookup: CDR1 SQVTM, CDR2 ANQGSEA. The CDR3 runs to 16 residues. Trimming took 3 bases from V and 7 from J, leaving 22 bases between them.

This clonotype was seen a handful of times. The V and J genes are TRBV6-2 or TRBV6-3 and TRBJ2-1; a possible D gene is TRBD2 (6 bases). The DNA end is more similar to TRBJ2-5, so the J call may be wrong. Germline CDR1 is MNHEY and CDR2 is SVGEGT. The CDR3 is 15 residues long. The CDR3 reads CASSNTGTSRETQYF. CDR3 bases: TGTGCCAGCAGTAACACCGGGACTTCGAGGGAGACCCAGTACTTC.

The chain recombines TRBV5-1 with TRBJ2-1; D gene unclear. V was pared by 0 bases and J by 3 bases, with 10 bases between. CDR3 length: 15 residues. Germline CDR1 SGHRS, CDR2 YFSETQ. In DNA form, the CDR3 reads TGCGCCAGCAGCTTGGTGGACCGCCGCTACAATGAGCAGTTCTTC. It encodes CASSLVDRRYNEQFF. The variable domain in full, completed from reference TRBV5-1 and TRBJ2-1, reads KAGVTQTPRYLIKTRGQQVTLSCSPISGHRSVSWYQQTPGQGLQFLFEYFSETQRNKGNFPGRFSGRQFSNSRSEMNVSTLELGDSALYLCASSLVDRRYNEQFFGPGTRLTVL.

This clonotype showed up just a few times. The chain is built from TRBV7-3 and TRBJ2-2; perhaps TRBD1 as D (6 bases). V lost 5 bases and J lost 6, with 16 bases in between. The CDR3 totals 15 residues. Per the germline V gene, CDR1 is SGHTA and CDR2 is FQGTGA. The CDR3 region has the DNA TGTGCCAGCAGCCCCCGGGACATTGGCGCCGGGGAGCTGTTTTTT. This sequence encodes CASSPRDIGAGELFF.

The chain couples TRBV20-1 to TRBJ1-1, with TRBD1 identical over 7 bases. Germline lookup yields CDR1 DFQATT and CDR2 SNEGSKA (reference sequence). The length of the CDR3 is 15 residues. Germline trimming cut 0 bases from V and 5 bases from J; bases unmatched to any gene: 9. The CDR3 is CSARDRTGWGTEAFF. The DNA of the CDR3 is TGCAGTGCTAGAGATAGGACAGGTTGGGGGACTGAAGCTTTCTTT.

The V gene is TRBV3-1, the J gene TRBJ2-4, with D hard to call. Germline loops: CDR1 LGHDT, CDR2 YNNKEL (reference sequence). Trimming shortened V by 0 bases and J by 0 bases, and 6 bases separated the two germline ends. CDR3 length: 15 amino acids. Here the CDR3 reads CASSQEKRAKNIQYF. Written as DNA, the CDR3 is TGTGCCAGCAGCCAAGAGAAACGAGCCAAAAACATTCAGTACTTC.

The chain combines TRBV20-1 with TRBJ2-7; D is possibly TRBD2 (6 bases). The germline V gene has CDR1 DFQATT and CDR2 SNEGSKA (reference sequence). V dropped 3 bases and J dropped 0 bases, with 9 bases sitting between them. The CDR3 length is 13 residues. The CDR3 loop reads CSARGRSSYEQYF. Here the CDR3 DNA reads TGCAGTGCTAGGGGGAGGAGCTCCTACGAGCAGTACTTC.

The chain has TRBV7-2 and TRBJ2-3; 12 bases map to TRBD2. Trimming removed 5 bases from V and 4 bases from J; junction bases left unmatched: 7. This CDR3 has 16 amino acids. CDR1 is SGHTA and CDR2 is FQGNSA in the germline V gene. The CDR3 sequence: CASSHRLAGESDTQYF. CDR3 DNA: TGTGCCAGCAGCCACAGACTAGCGGGGGAATCAGATACGCAGTATTTT. The variable domain in full, completed from reference TRBV7-2 and TRBJ2-3, reads GAGVSQSPSNKVTEKGKDVELRCDPISGHTALYWYRQSLGQGLEFLIYFQGNSAPDKSGLPSDRFSAERTGGSVSTLTIQRTQQEDSAVYLCASSHRLAGESDTQYFGPGTRLTVL.

This clonotype was seen a few times. The genes are TRBV4-3 and TRBJ1-2; the D is unclear. V lost 1 base and J lost 3, with 18 bases in between. CDR1 LGHNA and CDR2 YSLEER come from the germline V gene. This CDR3 is 17 amino acids long. The CDR3 region is CASSQVGAPLSYYGYTF. The CDR3 coding sequence is TGCGCCAGCAGCCAAGTCGGTGCGCCTCTTTCCTACTATGGCTACACCTTC.

This chain uses TRBV7-9 with TRBJ2-5; D unresolved. V was cut by 3 bases and J by 5 bases, with 10 bases left in between. Looked up from germline, CDR1 is SEHNR and CDR2 is FQNEAQ (reference sequence). CDR3 length: 13 amino acids. This CDR3 is CASSLMVWETQYF. CDR3 nucleotide sequence: TGTGCCAGCAGCTTGATGGTTTGGGAGACCCAGTACTTC.

The chain recombines TRBV10-2 with TRBJ2-1; 9 bases align to TRBD2. The CDR3 sequence is 14 residues long. Trimming at V came to 2 bases and at J to 9 bases, leaving 5 bases not matched to a gene. The germline V gene has CDR1 WSHSY and CDR2 SAAADI. The CDR3 spells CASSEASGVVEQFF. In DNA form, the CDR3 reads TGCGCCAGCAGTGAGGCTAGCGGGGTGGTTGAGCAGTTCTTC.

This clonotype was counted a few times. The gene calls are TRBV7-2 and TRBJ2-5; possible D gene TRBD2, 5 bases. CDR1 is SGHTA and CDR2 is FQGNSA in the germline V gene. V lost 4 bases, J lost 11 bases, and 23 bases lay in between. The CDR3 runs to 15 residues. The CDR3 DNA sequence: TGTGCCAGCAGCTCCGCATCGGGGTCCTTTTGGGAGCAGTACTTC. Amino acid sequence: CASSSASGSFWEQYF.